This entry lists 28 T cell receptor beta chains sequenced from one sample in a study of cytomegalovirus exposure and HLA in healthy donors. In the PCR, 60 Vbeta and 13 Jbeta primers were used. Here immunoSEQ multiplex PCR was the method, and the copy in TCRdb shows in-frame clones only, minus some. The profile shows about 150,000 clones, around 80% of them singletons. What was sequenced was PBMCs. Receptor source: a man aged 18 to 30 in good health and CMV-seronegative.

This clone has a handful of counts. Its ends do not fully match the called genes, so a read error is possible. The chain carries TRBV7-2 and TRBJ1-2; D remains ambiguous. The CDR3 totals 14 residues. Germline loops: CDR1 SGHTA, CDR2 FQGNSA. The CDR3 DNA reads TGTGCCAGCGGCTTGGTTTTTGGGCCTTGGGGCTACACCTTC. It yields the protein CASGLVFGPWGYTF.

J is TRBJ2-2 and V is TRBV7-9; TRBD2 agrees at 7 bases. This CDR3 has 16 amino acids. The J segment lost 3 bases and the V segment lost 7 bases, leaving 11 bases of the junction unmatched. Germline-derived CDR1 and CDR2 are SEHNR and FQNEAQ (reference sequence). CDR3 loop: CASIAASGDYTGELFF. Written as DNA, the CDR3 is TGTGCCAGCATTGCCGCCAGCGGGGACTACACCGGGGAGCTGTTTTTT.

This chain uses TRBV27 with TRBJ1-5; 10 nucleotides align to TRBD1. The CDR3 consists of 16 residues. Trimming removed 3 bases from V and 1 base from J; junction bases left unmatched: 3. Germline V CDR1 and CDR2: MNHEY, SMNVEV (reference sequence). The CDR3 is CASSLGTGDSNQPQHF. The CDR3 DNA follows: TGTGCCAGCAGTTTGGGGACAGGGGACAGCAATCAGCCCCAGCATTTT.

This chain links TRBV4-1 with TRBJ2-7; TRBD2 matches 10 bases. The V and J ends lost 1 base and 8 bases, in that order; junction bases with no gene match: 8. The germline gives CDR1 MGHRA, CDR2 YSYEKL. The CDR3 totals 15 residues. DNA for the CDR3: TGCGCCAGCAGCCAAGGGACTAGCGGTAGCTGGAAGCAGTACTTC. Its protein product is CASSQGTSGSWKQYF.

J is TRBJ2-2 and V is TRBV4-3; 8 bases map to TRBD2. Germline values: CDR1 LGHNA, CDR2 YSLEER. CDR3 size: 15 residues. V lost 3 bases, J lost 4 bases, and 4 bases stayed unmatched. The DNA of the CDR3 is TGCGCCAGCAGCCATATTAGCGGGGTCACCGGGGAGCTGTTTTTT. This codes for CASSHISGVTGELFF.

This clone has a handful of counts. This rearrangement joins TRBV4-1 to TRBJ2-1, with TRBD1 as a possible D gene (7 bases). V lost 0 bases and J lost 5, with 11 bases in between. CDR1 is MGHRA, CDR2 YSYEKL, per germline. The CDR3 runs 15 residues. The CDR3 nucleotides read TGCGCCAGCAGCCAAGATTGGAGGGGGCACAATGAGCAGTTCTTC. This translates into CASSQDWRGHNEQFF.

The chain employs TRBV15 and TRBJ1-3; D possibly corresponds to TRBD1 (6 bases). With 4 bases removed from V and 0 bases from J, the gap between germline ends came to 10 bases. The CDR3 loop spans 15 amino acids. Germline CDR1 reads LNHNV; CDR2 reads YYDKDF (reference sequence). For the CDR3, the DNA is TGTGCCACCAGCACTTCGACAGGCTCTGGAAACACCATATATTTT. Translation: CATSTSTGSGNTIYF.

This sequence joins TRBV9 and TRBJ1-2; no definite D call. Looked up from germline, CDR1 is SGDLS and CDR2 is YYNGEE. This CDR3 spans 15 amino acids. Trimming left V 0 bases short and J 3 bases short, with 12 bases between. DNA of the CDR3: TGTGCCAGCAGCGTAGCTATCGACATCGACTATGGCTACACCTTC. Residues: CASSVAIDIDYGYTF.

The rearrangement joins TRBV19 to TRBJ2-7, with TRBD1 identical over 7 bases. The CDR3 sequence is 16 residues long. Germline V CDR1 and CDR2: LNHDA, SQIVND (reference sequence). J was trimmed by 0 bases and V by 4 bases; bases with no gene match: 9. The CDR3 protein is CASSTPDRLSSYEQYF. CDR3 sequence (DNA): TGTGCCAGTAGTACTCCGGACAGGTTGAGCTCCTACGAGCAGTACTTC.

The V and J genes are TRBV9 and TRBJ1-4; 10 bases fit TRBD1. The CDR3 is made up of 16 amino acids. Germline V gives CDR1 SGDLS, CDR2 YYNGEE. Losses at the gene ends were 4 bases for V and 1 base for J; bases not matched to a gene: 4. The CDR3 spells CASSKGQGLTNEKLFF. The DNA for the CDR3 is TGTGCCAGCAGCAAGGGACAGGGGCTAACTAATGAAAAACTGTTTTTT.

This clone was counted only a few times. Here the CDR3 DNA reads TGTGCCAGTAGCATCTCGGACAGGTGGGGGAGTGAGCAGTTCTTC. Translated: CASSISDRWGSEQFF. The rearrangement uses TRBV19 and TRBJ2-1; 7 bases are shared with TRBD1. Germline CDR1 is LNHDA and CDR2 is SQIVND (reference sequence). Trimming cost V 6 bases and J 9 bases; bases outside gene matches: 14. This CDR3 spans 15 amino acids.

This rearrangement joins TRBV5-1 to TRBJ2-5; 11 bases line up with TRBD1. The CDR3 contains 14 residues. Germline assignment: CDR1 SGHRS and CDR2 YFSETQ. Trimming cost V 7 bases and J 5 bases; bases outside gene matches: 7. CDR3 residues: CASSGQGEVETQYF. Written as DNA, the CDR3 is TGCGCCAGCTCGGGACAGGGGGAAGTGGAGACCCAGTACTTC.

V gene TRBV15 combines with J gene TRBJ2-5; 7 bases agree with TRBD1. In germline, CDR1 is LNHNV, CDR2 YYDKDF (reference sequence). The CDR3 totals 14 residues. V shed 5 bases, J shed 2 bases, and the junction held 5 bases outside the gene matches. The CDR3 is CATSRGGNQETQYF. For the CDR3, the DNA is TGTGCCACCAGCCGAGGGGGCAATCAAGAGACCCAGTACTTC.

This chain links TRBV6-6 with TRBJ1-1, with D perhaps TRBD1 (6 bases). Looked up from germline, CDR1 is MNHNY and CDR2 is SVGAGI (reference sequence). The CDR3 consists of 15 residues. V lost 6 bases, J lost 3 bases, and 17 bases lay in between. The CDR3 bases are TGTGCCAGCAGACACGGGACACCCTTGGACACTGAAGCTTTCTTT. This gives the protein CASRHGTPLDTEAFF.

The chain is built from TRBV5-1 and TRBJ2-2; the match to TRBD2 covers 7 bases. CDR3 size: 15 residues. Trimming removed 2 bases from V and 4 bases from J; junction bases left unmatched: 5. Germline V lookup: CDR1 SGHRS, CDR2 YFSETQ. For the CDR3, the DNA is TGCGCCAGCAGCTTTGGCGGGGGTAGCACCGGGGAGCTGTTTTTT. This codes for CASSFGGGSTGELFF.

The chain recombines TRBV27 with TRBJ2-7, with 10 positions matching TRBD2. The CDR3 is 15 residues long. Unmatched junction bases numbered 5, after V lost 6 bases and J lost 0 bases. Per germline, CDR1 MNHEY and CDR2 SMNVEV (reference sequence). The CDR3 loop is CASRSGTSDSYEQYF. The CDR3 nucleotides read TGTGCCAGCAGGTCCGGGACTAGCGACTCCTACGAGCAGTACTTC.

The chain recombines TRBV4-3 with TRBJ1-6; D unclear. Germline V gene lookup returns CDR1 LGHNA and CDR2 YSLEER. This CDR3 comprises 17 residues. V lost 0 bases to trimming and J lost 5 bases, with 14 bases between them. CDR3 DNA: TGCGCCAGCAGCCAAGATCGGGTGGTGATGGATAATTCACCCCTCCACTTT. This translates into CASSQDRVVMDNSPLHF.

The chain carries TRBV19 and TRBJ2-1; D perhaps matches TRBD2 (6 bases). The CDR3 is 14 residues long. Germline V gene data show CDR1 as LNHDA and CDR2 as SQIVND (reference sequence). Trimming shortened V by 2 bases and J by 9 bases, and 14 bases separated the two germline ends. CDR3 nucleotides: TGTGCCAGTAGTATATCGGGGCTAGCGATTGAGCAGTTCTTC. This sequence encodes CASSISGLAIEQFF.

CDR3 sequence reads: CASSDDLAGSHEQYF. For the CDR3, the DNA is TGCGCCAGCAGTGATGACCTAGCGGGAAGCCACGAGCAGTACTTC. V gene TRBV10-2 combines with J gene TRBJ2-7; TRBD2 agrees at 9 bases. The trim removed 3 bases at V and 5 bases at J, leaving 8 bases unmatched. This CDR3 is built from 15 residues. Germline values: CDR1 WSHSY, CDR2 SAAADI.

This clone has a count of ten or more. The CDR3 sequence is CASSLGTSGRLETQYF. DNA for the CDR3: TGCGCCAGCAGCCTAGGGACTAGCGGGAGGTTGGAGACCCAGTACTTC. The V gene is TRBV5-1, the J gene TRBJ2-5; 15 bases agree with TRBD2. CDR1 is SGHRS and CDR2 is YFSETQ in the germline V gene. The CDR3 is 16 residues long. V lost 4 bases and J lost 5; bases outside the gene matches: 6.

This clone was counted a few times. The chain combines TRBV4-1 with TRBJ2-7, with 12 bases aligning to TRBD2. The ends lost 0 bases at V and 7 bases at J; junction bases unmatched: 7. CDR1 and CDR2 (germline): MGHRA, YSYEKL. This CDR3 is built from 16 residues. The CDR3 bases are TGCGCCAGCAGCCAAGAGGAGGGACTAGCGGGTGGGGAGCAGTACTTC. As protein: CASSQEEGLAGGEQYF.

This clone came up a few times. The J gene is TRBJ2-2, the V gene TRBV6-5, with 10 bases aligning to TRBD1. V lost 6 bases to trimming and J lost 7 bases; unmatched junction nucleotides: 8. Per germline, CDR1 MNHEY and CDR2 SVGAGI. The CDR3 runs to 15 residues. The CDR3 DNA reads as TGTGCCAGCAGCTCCCCGGGACAGGGGAACGGGGAGCTGTTTTTT. Translated: CASSSPGQGNGELFF.

The chain uses TRBV5-4 and TRBJ2-7; maybe TRBD2 (6 bases). The length of the CDR3 is 13 residues. CDR1 and CDR2 from the germline V gene are SGHNT and YYREEE (reference sequence). Trimming pared 1 base from V and 3 bases from J, leaving 8 bases between. The CDR3 bases are TGTGCCAGCAGCTTGATGGGGGGCTACGAGCAGTACTTC. This gives the protein CASSLMGGYEQYF.

The genes are TRBV28 and TRBJ2-7, with D possibly TRBD2 on 5 matching bases. V was clipped by 8 bases and J by 5 bases, with 13 bases between them. The CDR3 length is 12 residues. Germline assignment: CDR1 MDHEN and CDR2 SYDVKM. The CDR3 region is CASSGLADEQYF. CDR3 DNA sequence: TGTGCCAGCTCCGGCCTAGCCGACGAGCAGTACTTC.

J is TRBJ1-1 and V is TRBV7-9; 8 bases agree with TRBD1. CDR3 size: 15 residues. Germline lookup yields CDR1 SEHNR and CDR2 FQNEAQ (reference sequence). V shed 2 bases and J 6 bases; nucleotides not matched to a gene: 8. CDR3 loop: CASSLRQGAFAEAFF. The CDR3 DNA is TGTGCCAGCAGCTTAAGGCAGGGGGCTTTTGCTGAAGCTTTCTTT.

This clone has only one observation. The chain couples TRBV4-3 to TRBJ2-7, with D perhaps matching TRBD1 (6 bases). In germline, CDR1 is LGHNA, CDR2 YSLEER. This CDR3 contains 14 residues. Trimming removed 0 bases from V and 4 bases from J, with 10 bases in between. The CDR3 DNA reads TGCGCCAGCAGCCAAGAGCCCCAGGGGTACGAGCAGTACTTC. Translated, it gives CASSQEPQGYEQYF.

The chain is built from TRBV7-6 and TRBJ2-6; D is undetermined. The CDR3 sequence is 13 residues long. CDR1 SGHVS and CDR2 FNYEAQ come from the germline V gene. V was pared by 7 bases and J by 4 bases, with 8 bases between. CDR3 coding DNA: TGTGCCAGCACCCCCCCGGGGGCCAACGTCCTGACTTTC. As protein: CASTPPGANVLTF.

J is TRBJ2-7 and V is TRBV7-2, with a weak D call TRBD2 (5 bases). Germline CDR1 is SGHTA and CDR2 is FQGNSA. The CDR3 has 14 residues. V was trimmed by 1 base and J by 2 bases, leaving 9 bases between them. CDR3 region: CASSLGLATYEQYF. The CDR3 DNA reads TGTGCCAGCAGCTTAGGGCTAGCCACCTACGAGCAGTACTTC.